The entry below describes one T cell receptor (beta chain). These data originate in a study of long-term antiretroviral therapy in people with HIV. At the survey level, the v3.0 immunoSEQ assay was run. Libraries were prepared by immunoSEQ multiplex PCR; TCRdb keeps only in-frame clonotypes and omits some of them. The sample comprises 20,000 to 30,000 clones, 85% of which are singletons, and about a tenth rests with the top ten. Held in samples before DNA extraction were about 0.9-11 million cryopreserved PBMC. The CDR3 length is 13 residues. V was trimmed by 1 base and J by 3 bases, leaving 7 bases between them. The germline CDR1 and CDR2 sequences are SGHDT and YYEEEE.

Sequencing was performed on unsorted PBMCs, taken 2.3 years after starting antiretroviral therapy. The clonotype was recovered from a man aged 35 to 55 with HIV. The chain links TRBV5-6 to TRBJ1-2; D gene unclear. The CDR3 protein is CASSLRWDYGYTF. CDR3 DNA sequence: TGTGCCAGCAGCTTGAGGTGGGACTATGGCTACACCTTC.